Following are 7 T cell receptor beta chains from one sample sequenced in a study of neoadjuvant anti-PD-1 for oral cavity cancer. Profiling relied on immunoSEQ multiplex PCR, and the TCRdb table lists in-frame clones only, not all of them. The data hold tens of thousands of clones, with 83% observed a single time. The sample consisted of PBMCs, taken before nivolumab (anti-PD-1) treatment. The receptor set was obtained from a person aged 35-80 years with oral cavity squamous cell carcinoma.

This clone has just one count. This chain joins TRBV10-1 and TRBJ1-4; 11 nucleotides line up with TRBD1. V shed 4 bases and J 7 bases; nucleotides not matched to a gene: 2. The CDR3 loop spans 14 amino acids. Germline V CDR1 and CDR2: WNHNN, SYGVQD (reference sequence). DNA for the CDR3: TGCGCCAGCAGTGCGGGGACAGGGGGTGAAAAACTGTTTTTT. Its translation: CASSAGTGGEKLFF.

The chain recombines TRBV2 with TRBJ2-7; TRBD2 matches at 10 bases. The J segment lost 4 bases and the V segment lost 4 bases, leaving 13 bases of the junction unmatched. CDR3 length: 17 residues. Germline V gene sequence: CDR1 SNHLY, CDR2 FYNNEI. The CDR3 nucleotides read TGTGCCAGCAGTGGAGGACTAGCGGAACACATGCAATACGAGCAGTACTTC. Its protein is CASSGGLAEHMQYEQYF.

This chain connects TRBV19 to TRBJ2-1; D possibly corresponds to TRBD1 (5 bases). This CDR3 region has 14 residues. V was shortened by 7 bases and J by 8 bases, with 18 bases between the two germline ends. Germline CDR1 reads LNHDA; CDR2 reads SQIVND (reference sequence). CDR3 coding DNA: TGTGCCAGTACGCCTGTCAGGGCCGGCCATGAGCAGTTCTTC. Protein product: CASTPVRAGHEQFF.

The J gene is TRBJ2-1, the V gene TRBV7-6, with TRBD2 matching 7 bases. CDR3 length: 16 amino acids. After removal of 5 bases from V and 6 bases from J, the junction contained 13 bases not matched to a gene. Germline lookup yields CDR1 SGHVS and CDR2 FNYEAQ. The CDR3: CASSPTIGGSINEQFF. The CDR3 nucleotides are TGTGCCAGCAGCCCCACTATTGGCGGGAGTATCAATGAGCAGTTCTTC.

The J gene is TRBJ1-2, the V gene TRBV7-9, with D maybe TRBD1 (6 bases). Trimming shortened V by 2 bases and J by 3 bases, and 13 bases separated the two germline ends. The CDR3 contains 15 residues. Germline CDR1 is SEHNR and CDR2 is FQNEAQ (reference sequence). CDR3 DNA sequence: TGTGCCAGCAGCTTAATAACAGGGAGAGACTATGGCTACACCTTC. Translated, it gives CASSLITGRDYGYTF.

The rearrangement joins TRBV5-4 to TRBJ2-7; D tentatively reads TRBD1 or TRBD2 (5 bases each). The V gene lost 4 bases and the J gene lost 1 base, with 6 bases spanning the gap. The CDR3 is made up of 12 amino acids. Germline-derived CDR1 and CDR2 are SGHNT and YYREEE (reference sequence). DNA of the CDR3: TGTGCCAGCAGCGGGGGTTCCTACGAGCAGTACTTC. As protein: CASSGGSYEQYF.

The chain carries TRBV5-4 and TRBJ2-2; possible D gene TRBD1, 5 bases. The CDR3 spans 13 residues. The germline V gene has CDR1 SGHNT and CDR2 YYREEE (reference sequence). V lost 7 bases, J lost 1 base, and 8 bases lay in between. CDR3 sequence: CASSTGNTGELFF. The DNA of the CDR3 is TGTGCCAGCTCCACAGGGAACACCGGGGAGCTGTTTTTT.